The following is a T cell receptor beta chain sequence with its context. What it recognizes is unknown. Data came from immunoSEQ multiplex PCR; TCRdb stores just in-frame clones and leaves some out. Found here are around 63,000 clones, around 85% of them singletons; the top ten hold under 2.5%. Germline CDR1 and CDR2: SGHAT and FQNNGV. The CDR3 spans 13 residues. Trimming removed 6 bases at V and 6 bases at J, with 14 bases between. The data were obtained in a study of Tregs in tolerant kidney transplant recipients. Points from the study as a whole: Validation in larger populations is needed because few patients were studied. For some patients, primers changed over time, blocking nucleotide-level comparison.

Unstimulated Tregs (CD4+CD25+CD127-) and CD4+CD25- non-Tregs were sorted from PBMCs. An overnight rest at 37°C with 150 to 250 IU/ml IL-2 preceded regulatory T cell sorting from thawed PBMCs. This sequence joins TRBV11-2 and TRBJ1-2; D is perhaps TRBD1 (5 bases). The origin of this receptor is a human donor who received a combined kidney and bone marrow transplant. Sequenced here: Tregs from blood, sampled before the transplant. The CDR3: CASSPEQGDGYTF. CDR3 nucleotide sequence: TGTGCCAGCAGTCCAGAGCAGGGTGATGGCTACACCTTC.